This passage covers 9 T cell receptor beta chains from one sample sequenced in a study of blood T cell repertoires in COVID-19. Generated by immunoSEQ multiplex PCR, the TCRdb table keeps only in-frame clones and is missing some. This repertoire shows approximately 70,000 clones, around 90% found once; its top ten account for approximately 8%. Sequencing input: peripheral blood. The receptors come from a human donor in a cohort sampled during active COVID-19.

CDR3 protein: CASSLPWRGLPYEQYF. CDR3 sequence (DNA): TGTGCCAGCAGCTTACCCTGGAGAGGCCTTCCCTACGAGCAGTACTTC. The rearrangement links TRBV11-2 to TRBJ2-7; D is unresolved. The CDR3 consists of 16 residues. Germline CDR1 SGHAT, CDR2 FQNNGV. V dropped 2 bases and J dropped 2 bases, with 16 bases sitting between them.

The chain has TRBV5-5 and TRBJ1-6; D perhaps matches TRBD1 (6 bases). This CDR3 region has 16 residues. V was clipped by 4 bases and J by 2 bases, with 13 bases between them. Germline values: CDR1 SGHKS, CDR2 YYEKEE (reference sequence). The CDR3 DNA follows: TGTGCCAGCAGCCGCATCCGGGACACCTATAATTCACCCCTCCACTTT. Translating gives CASSRIRDTYNSPLHF.

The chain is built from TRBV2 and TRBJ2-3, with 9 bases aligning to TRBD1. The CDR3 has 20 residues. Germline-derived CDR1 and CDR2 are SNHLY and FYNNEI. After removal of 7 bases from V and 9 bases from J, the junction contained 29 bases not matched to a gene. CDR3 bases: TGTGCCAGCACCGACCCTGGGGGCCGGGACAGGGTACCGGGGTTAAGGACGCAGTATTTT. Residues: CASTDPGGRDRVPGLRTQYF.

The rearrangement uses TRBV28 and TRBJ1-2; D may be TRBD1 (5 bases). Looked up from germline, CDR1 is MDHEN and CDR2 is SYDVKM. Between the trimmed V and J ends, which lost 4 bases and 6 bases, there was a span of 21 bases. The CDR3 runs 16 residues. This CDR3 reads CASSSDVWGESHGYTF. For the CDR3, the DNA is TGTGCCAGCAGTTCCGACGTATGGGGCGAATCACATGGCTACACCTTC.

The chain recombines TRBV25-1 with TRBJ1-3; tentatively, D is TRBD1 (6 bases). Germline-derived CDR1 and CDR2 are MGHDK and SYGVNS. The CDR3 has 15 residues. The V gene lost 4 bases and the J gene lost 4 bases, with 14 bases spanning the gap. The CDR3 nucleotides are TGTGCCAGCAGTGTGGACAGCGGATTAGGAAACACCATATATTTT. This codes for CASSVDSGLGNTIYF.

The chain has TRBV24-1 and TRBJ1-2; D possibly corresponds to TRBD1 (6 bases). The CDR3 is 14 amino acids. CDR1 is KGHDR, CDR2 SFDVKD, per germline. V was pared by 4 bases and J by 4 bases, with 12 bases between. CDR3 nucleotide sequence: TGTGCCACCAGTGACGAGGGACACATCTATGGCTACACCTTC. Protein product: CATSDEGHIYGYTF.

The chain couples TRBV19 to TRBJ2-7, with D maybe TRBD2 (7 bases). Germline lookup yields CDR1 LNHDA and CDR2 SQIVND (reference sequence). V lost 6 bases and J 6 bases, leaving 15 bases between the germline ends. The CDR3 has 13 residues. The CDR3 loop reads CASSLGGAGEQYF. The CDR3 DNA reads TGTGCCAGTAGCCTAGGGGGGGCCGGCGAGCAGTACTTC.

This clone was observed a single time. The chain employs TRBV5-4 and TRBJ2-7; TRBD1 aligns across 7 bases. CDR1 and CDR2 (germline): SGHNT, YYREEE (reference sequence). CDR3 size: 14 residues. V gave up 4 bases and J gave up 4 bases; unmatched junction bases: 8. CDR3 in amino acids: CASSPDRVIYEQYF. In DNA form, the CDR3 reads TGTGCCAGCAGCCCAGACAGGGTAATATACGAGCAGTACTTC.

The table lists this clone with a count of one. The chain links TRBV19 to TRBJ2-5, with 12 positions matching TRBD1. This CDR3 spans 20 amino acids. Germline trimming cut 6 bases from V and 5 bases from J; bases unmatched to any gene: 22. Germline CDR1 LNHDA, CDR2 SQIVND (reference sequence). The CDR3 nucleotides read TGTGCCAGTAGCCCCCAGCCTCCGGGAGGGACAGGGGGCCTTTGGGAGACCCAGTACTTC. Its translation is CASSPQPPGGTGGLWETQYF.